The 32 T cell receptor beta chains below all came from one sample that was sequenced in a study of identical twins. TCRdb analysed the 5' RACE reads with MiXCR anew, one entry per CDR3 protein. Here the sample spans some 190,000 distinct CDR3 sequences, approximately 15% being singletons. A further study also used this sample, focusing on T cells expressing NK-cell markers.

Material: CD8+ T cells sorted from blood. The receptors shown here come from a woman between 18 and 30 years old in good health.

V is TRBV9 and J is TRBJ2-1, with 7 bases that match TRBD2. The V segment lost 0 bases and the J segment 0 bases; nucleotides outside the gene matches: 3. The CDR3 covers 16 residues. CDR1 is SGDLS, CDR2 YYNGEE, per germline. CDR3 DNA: TGTGCCAGCAGCGTAGATAGCGGGCTCTCCTACAATGAGCAGTTCTTC. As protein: CASSVDSGLSYNEQFF.

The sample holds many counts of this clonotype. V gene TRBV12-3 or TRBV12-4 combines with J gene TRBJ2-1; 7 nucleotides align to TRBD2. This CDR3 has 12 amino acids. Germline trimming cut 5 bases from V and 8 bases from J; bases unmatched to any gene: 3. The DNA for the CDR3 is TGTGCCAGCAGTGGGGGGGGGGATGAGCAGTTCTTC. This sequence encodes CASSGGGDEQFF.

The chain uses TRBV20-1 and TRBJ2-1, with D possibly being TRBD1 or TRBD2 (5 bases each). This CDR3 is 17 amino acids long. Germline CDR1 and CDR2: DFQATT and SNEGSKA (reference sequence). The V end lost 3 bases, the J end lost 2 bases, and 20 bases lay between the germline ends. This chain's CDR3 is CSARGDGPDYAYNEQFF. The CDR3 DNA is TGCAGTGCTAGGGGGGACGGACCTGATTATGCCTACAATGAGCAGTTCTTC.

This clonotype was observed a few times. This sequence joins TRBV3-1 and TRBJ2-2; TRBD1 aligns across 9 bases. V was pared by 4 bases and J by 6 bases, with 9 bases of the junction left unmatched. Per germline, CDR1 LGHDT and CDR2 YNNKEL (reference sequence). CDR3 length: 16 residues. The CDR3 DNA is TGTGCCAGCAGCCCCAGATCCACAGGGGGCTCCGGGGAGCTGTTTTTT. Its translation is CASSPRSTGGSGELFF.

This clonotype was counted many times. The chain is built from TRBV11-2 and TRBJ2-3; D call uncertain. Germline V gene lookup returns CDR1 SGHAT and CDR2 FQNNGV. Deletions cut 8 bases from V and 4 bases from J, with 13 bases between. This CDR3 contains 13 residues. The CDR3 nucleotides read TGTGCCAGCGGCCATGTGGTCCCAGATACGCAGTATTTT. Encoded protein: CASGHVVPDTQYF.

The CDR3 sequence is CASSQVSRSLYNEQFF. The CDR3 DNA is TGCGCCAGCAGCCAAGTCTCCAGATCCCTCTACAATGAGCAGTTCTTC. The J gene is TRBJ2-1, the V gene TRBV4-3; D uncertain. The CDR3 length is 16 residues. From germline, CDR1 is LGHNA and CDR2 YSLEER. Trimming removed 1 base from V and 3 bases from J, with 13 bases in between.

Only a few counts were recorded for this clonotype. The CDR3 DNA reads TGCGCCAGCAGCCAATGGGGCGAAGATACGCAGTATTTT. Translation gives CASSQWGEDTQYF. J is TRBJ2-3 and V is TRBV4-3, with D possibly TRBD1 on 5 matching bases. The germline CDR1 and CDR2 sequences are LGHNA and YSLEER. The germline V and J ends were trimmed by 2 bases and 5 bases, with 8 bases remaining between them. The CDR3 has 13 residues.

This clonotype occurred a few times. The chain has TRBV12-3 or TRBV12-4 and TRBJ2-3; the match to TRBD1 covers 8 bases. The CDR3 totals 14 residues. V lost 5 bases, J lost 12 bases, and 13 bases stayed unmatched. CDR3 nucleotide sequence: TGTGCCAGCAGTATTGGGACAGGCCCTAGTCCCCAGTATTTT. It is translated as CASSIGTGPSPQYF.

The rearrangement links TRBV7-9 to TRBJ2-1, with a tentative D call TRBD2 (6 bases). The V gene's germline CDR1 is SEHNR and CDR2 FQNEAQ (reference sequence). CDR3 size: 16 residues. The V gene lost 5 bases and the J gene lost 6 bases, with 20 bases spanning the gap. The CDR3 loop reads CASSTLPGDDPNEQFF. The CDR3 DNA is TGTGCCAGCAGCACTCTCCCGGGGGACGACCCCAATGAGCAGTTCTTC.

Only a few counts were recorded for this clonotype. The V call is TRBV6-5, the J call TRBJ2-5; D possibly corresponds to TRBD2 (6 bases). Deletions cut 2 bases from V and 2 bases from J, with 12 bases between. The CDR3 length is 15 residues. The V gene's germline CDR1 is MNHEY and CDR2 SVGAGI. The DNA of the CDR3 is TGTGCCAGCAGTTACGGCATAGCGGTTCAAGAGACCCAGTACTTC. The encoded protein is CASSYGIAVQETQYF.

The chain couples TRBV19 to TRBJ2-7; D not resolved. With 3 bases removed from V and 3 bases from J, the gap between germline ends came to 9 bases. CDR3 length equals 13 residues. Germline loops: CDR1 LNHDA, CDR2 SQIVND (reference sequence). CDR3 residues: CASSIKGRYEQYF. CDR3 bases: TGTGCCAGTAGTATCAAGGGCCGCTACGAGCAGTACTTC.

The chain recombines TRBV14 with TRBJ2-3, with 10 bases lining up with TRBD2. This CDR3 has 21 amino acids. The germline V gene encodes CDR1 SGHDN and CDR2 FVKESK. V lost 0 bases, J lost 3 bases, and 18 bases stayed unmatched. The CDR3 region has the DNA TGTGCCAGCAGCCAAGATCAAAGGAGGAAAAAACTAGCGGGAAGGACAGATACGCAGTATTTT. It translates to CASSQDQRRKKLAGRTDTQYF.

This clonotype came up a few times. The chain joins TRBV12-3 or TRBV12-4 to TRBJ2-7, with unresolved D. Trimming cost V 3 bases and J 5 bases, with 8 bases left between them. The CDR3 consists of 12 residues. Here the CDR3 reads CASSFLPDEQYF. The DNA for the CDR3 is TGTGCCAGCAGTTTCCTCCCGGACGAGCAGTACTTC.

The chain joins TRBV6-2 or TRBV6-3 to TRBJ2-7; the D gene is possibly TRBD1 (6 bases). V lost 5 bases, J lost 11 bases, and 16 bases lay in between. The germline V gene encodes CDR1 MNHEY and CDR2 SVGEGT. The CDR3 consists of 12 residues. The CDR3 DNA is TGTGCCAGCAGTGCCCCCAGGGCAGGGGAGTACTTC. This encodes CASSAPRAGEYF.

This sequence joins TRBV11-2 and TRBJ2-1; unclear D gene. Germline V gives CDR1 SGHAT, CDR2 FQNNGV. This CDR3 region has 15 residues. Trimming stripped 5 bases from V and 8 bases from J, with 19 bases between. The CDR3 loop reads CASSPVGGPFDEQFF. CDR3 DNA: TGTGCCAGCAGCCCAGTGGGCGGTCCCTTCGATGAGCAGTTCTTC.

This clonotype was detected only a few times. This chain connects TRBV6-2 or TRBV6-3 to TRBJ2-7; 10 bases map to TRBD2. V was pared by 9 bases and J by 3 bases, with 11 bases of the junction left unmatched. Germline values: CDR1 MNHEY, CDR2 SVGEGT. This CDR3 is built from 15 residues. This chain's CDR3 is CARAFGTSAIYEQYF. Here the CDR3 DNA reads TGTGCCAGGGCCTTCGGGACTAGCGCAATCTACGAGCAGTACTTC.

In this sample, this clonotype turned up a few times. The CDR3 bases are TGTGCCAGCAGTTCCGGGGACAGGGTGTGGAGCACAGATACGCAGTATTTT. This codes for CASSSGDRVWSTDTQYF. The chain employs TRBV12-3 or TRBV12-4 and TRBJ2-3; 9 bases fit TRBD1. CDR3 length equals 17 residues. Trimming cost V 4 bases and J 0 bases; bases outside gene matches: 8.

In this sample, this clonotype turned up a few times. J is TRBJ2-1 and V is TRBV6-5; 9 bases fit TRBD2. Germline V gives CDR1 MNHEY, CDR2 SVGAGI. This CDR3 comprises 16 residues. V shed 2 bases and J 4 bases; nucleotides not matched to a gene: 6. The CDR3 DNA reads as TGTGCCAGCAGTTACGAATCTAGCGGGATATACAATGAGCAGTTCTTC. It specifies CASSYESSGIYNEQFF.

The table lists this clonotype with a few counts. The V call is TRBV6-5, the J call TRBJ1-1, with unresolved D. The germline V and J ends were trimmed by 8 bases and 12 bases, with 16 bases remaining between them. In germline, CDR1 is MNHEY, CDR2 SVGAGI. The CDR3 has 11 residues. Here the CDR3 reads CASLSGPQSFF. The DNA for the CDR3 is TGTGCCAGCCTATCCGGGCCCCAGTCTTTCTTT.

In DNA, the CDR3 is TGTGCCAGCAGTTTCGCGACAACAACTAATGAAAAACTGTTTTTT. It encodes CASSFATTTNEKLFF. The V call is TRBV27, the J call TRBJ1-4; D is undetermined. V lost 3 bases to trimming and J lost 0 bases, with 8 bases between them. This CDR3 is built from 15 residues. Germline V gene data show CDR1 as MNHEY and CDR2 as SMNVEV (reference sequence).

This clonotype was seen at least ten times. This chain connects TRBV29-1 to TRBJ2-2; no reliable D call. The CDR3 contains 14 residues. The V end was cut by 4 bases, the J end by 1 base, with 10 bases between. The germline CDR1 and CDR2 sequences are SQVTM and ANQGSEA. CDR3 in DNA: TGCAGCGTTGTGACGACGGGGAACACCGGGGAGCTGTTTTTT. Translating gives CSVVTTGNTGELFF.

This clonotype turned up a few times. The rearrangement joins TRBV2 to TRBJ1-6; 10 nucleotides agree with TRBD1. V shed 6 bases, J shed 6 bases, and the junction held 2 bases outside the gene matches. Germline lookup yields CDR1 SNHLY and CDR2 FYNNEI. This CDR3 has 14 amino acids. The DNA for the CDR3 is TGTGCCAGCAGGAGGGACAGGGGTAATTCACCCCTCCACTTT. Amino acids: CASRRDRGNSPLHF.

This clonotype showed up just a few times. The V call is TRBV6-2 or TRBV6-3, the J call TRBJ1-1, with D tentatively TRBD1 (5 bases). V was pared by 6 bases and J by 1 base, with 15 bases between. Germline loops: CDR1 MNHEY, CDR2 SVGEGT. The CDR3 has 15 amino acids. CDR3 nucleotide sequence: TGTGCCAGCAGCCACGAGAAAACAGGGAACACTGAAGCTTTCTTT. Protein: CASSHEKTGNTEAFF.

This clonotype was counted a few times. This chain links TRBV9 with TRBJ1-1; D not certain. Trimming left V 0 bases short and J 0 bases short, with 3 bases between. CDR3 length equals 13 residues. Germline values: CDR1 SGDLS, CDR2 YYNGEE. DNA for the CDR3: TGTGCCAGCAGCGTAGCGGTGAACACTGAAGCTTTCTTT. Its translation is CASSVAVNTEAFF.

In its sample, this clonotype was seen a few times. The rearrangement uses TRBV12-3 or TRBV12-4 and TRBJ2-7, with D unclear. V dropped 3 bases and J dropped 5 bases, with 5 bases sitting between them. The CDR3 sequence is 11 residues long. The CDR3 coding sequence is TGTGCCAGCAGTTTTGCCGACGAGCAGTACTTC. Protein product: CASSFADEQYF.

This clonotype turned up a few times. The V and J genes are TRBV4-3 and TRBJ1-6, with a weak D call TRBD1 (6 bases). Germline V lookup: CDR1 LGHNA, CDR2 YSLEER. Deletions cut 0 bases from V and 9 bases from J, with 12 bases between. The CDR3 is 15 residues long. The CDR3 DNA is TGCGCCAGCAGCCAAGATCCAACAGGGCGTTCACCCCTCCACTTT. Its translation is CASSQDPTGRSPLHF.

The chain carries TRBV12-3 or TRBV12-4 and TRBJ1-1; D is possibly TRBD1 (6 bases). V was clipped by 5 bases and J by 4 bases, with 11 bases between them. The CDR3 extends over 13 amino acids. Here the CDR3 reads CASSQGGSTEAFF. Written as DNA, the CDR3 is TGTGCCAGCAGTCAAGGGGGGAGCACTGAAGCTTTCTTT.

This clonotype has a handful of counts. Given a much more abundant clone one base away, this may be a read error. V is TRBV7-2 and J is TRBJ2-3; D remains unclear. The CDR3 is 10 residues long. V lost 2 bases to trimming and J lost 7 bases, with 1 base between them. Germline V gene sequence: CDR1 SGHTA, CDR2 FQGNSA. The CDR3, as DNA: TGTGCCAGCAGCTTACATACGCAGTATTTT. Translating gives CASSLHTQYF.

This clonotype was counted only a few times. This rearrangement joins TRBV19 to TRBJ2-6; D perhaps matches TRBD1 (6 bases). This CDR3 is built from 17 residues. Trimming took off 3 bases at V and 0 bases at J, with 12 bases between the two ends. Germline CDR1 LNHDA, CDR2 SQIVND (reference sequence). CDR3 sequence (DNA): TGTGCCAGTAGTATTCCGGGACACTACTCTGGGGCCAACGTCCTGACTTTC. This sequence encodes CASSIPGHYSGANVLTF.

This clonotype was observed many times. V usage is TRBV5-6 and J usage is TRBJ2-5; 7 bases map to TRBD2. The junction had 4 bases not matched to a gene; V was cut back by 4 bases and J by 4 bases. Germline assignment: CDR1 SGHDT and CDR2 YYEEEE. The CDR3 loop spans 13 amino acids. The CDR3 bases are TGTGCCAGCAGCATGGGAGGGCCAGAGACCCAGTACTTC. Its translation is CASSMGGPETQYF.

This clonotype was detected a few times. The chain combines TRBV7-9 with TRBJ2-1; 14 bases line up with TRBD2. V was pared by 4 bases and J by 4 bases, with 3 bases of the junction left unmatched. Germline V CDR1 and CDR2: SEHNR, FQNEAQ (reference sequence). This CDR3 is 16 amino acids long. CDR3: CASSSTSGGAYNEQFF. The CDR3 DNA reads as TGTGCCAGCAGCTCGACTAGCGGGGGGGCATACAATGAGCAGTTCTTC.

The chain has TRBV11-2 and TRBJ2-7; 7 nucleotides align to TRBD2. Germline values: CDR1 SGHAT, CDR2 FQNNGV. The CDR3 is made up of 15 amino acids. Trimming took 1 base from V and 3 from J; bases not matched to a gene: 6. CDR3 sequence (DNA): TGTGCCAGCAGCTTAGTTGGGGAGGGAAACTACGAGCAGTACTTC. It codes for CASSLVGEGNYEQYF. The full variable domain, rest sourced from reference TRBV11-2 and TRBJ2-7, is EAGVAQSPRYKIIEKRQSVAFWCNPISGHATLYWYQQILGQGPKLLIQFQNNGVVDDSQLPKDRFSAERLKGVDSTLKIQPAKLEDSAVYLCASSLVGEGNYEQYFGPGTRLTVT.